The 15 T cell receptor beta chains below were found in one sample sequenced in a study of T-cell reconstitution after alpha-beta-depleted transplantation in children. General study results and limits: T cells produced anew were the main source of T-cell counts and diversity one year after transplant.

Their specific antigens are unknown. TCRbeta library construction was performed incorporating unique molecular identifiers. TCRdb re-analysed the PCR reads in MiXCR, keeping a single row per CDR3 protein. The data show about 300,000 distinct CDR3 sequences, with less than 9.5% seen just once and approximately 9% held by the top ten. This specimen consisted of peripheral blood, obtained 360 days after TCRalphabeta/CD19-depleted stem cell transplant. The receptor set was obtained from a female patient aged 2 to 10 who had a stem cell transplant for Fanconi anemia, so the T cells may come from the graft donor.

This clonotype came up once. The chain links TRBV2 to TRBJ2-7, with D possibly TRBD1 on 5 matching bases. CDR1 is SNHLY and CDR2 is FYNNEI in the germline V gene. Trimming took 4 bases from V and 3 from J, leaving 16 bases between them. This CDR3 has 15 residues. In DNA, the CDR3 is TGTGCCAGCAGTGGGCAGGGTAGCAGATACTACGAGCAGTACTTC. This gives the protein CASSGQGSRYYEQYF.

A few counts support this clonotype. The chain has TRBV28 and TRBJ2-1, with D perhaps matching TRBD2 (5 bases). The CDR3 runs to 13 residues. From germline, CDR1 is MDHEN and CDR2 SYDVKM. Between the trimmed V and J ends, which lost 8 bases and 8 bases, there was a span of 16 bases. The DNA of the CDR3 is TGTGCCAGCTGTCGGTTAGGACTGCATGAGCAGTTCTTC. Translation gives CASCRLGLHEQFF.

This clonotype showed up many times. The genes are TRBV12-5 and TRBJ1-5; D unclear. V lost 3 bases to trimming and J lost 6 bases, with 6 bases between them. This CDR3 is built from 12 residues. Germline-derived CDR1 and CDR2 are LGHNT and FRNRAP. The CDR3 is CASGFLGQPQHF. In nucleotides, the CDR3 is TGTGCTAGTGGTTTCCTGGGTCAGCCCCAGCATTTT.

The V call is TRBV27, the J call TRBJ2-2; tentatively, D is TRBD1 or TRBD2 (5 bases each). Trimming shortened V by 7 bases and J by 3 bases, and 18 bases separated the two germline ends. The CDR3 runs 16 residues. Germline CDR1 MNHEY, CDR2 SMNVEV (reference sequence). CDR3 in DNA: TGTGCCAGCACCACCCCTGGGGGTATCCACACCGGGGAGCTGTTTTTT. Translated, it gives CASTTPGGIHTGELFF.

Worth noting for this clonotype: A read error is possible here, since a much larger clone lies one base away. The rearrangement joins TRBV7-9 to TRBJ1-1; D is unresolved. Germline V gene lookup returns CDR1 SEHNR and CDR2 FQNEAQ (reference sequence). There are 14 residues in the CDR3. V was trimmed by 1 base and J by 0 bases, leaving 6 bases between them. CDR3 DNA sequence: TGTGCCAGCAGCTTAGACGGGGTGAACACTGAAGCTTTCTTT. It encodes CASSLDGVNTEAFF.

This clonotype was observed many times. The CDR3 region is CASSMGAQDTQYF. CDR3 DNA sequence: TGTGCCAGCAGCATGGGGGCGCAAGATACGCAGTATTTT. The rearrangement links TRBV5-4 to TRBJ2-3, with D possibly matching TRBD1 (6 bases). This CDR3 region has 13 residues. With 4 bases removed from V and 5 bases from J, the gap between germline ends came to 11 bases. CDR1 and CDR2 (germline): SGHNT, YYREEE (reference sequence).

This clonotype was counted between two and nine times. This sequence joins TRBV24-1 and TRBJ2-2; D is unresolved. V lost 9 bases, J lost 6 bases, and 7 bases lay in between. The germline CDR1 and CDR2 sequences are KGHDR and SFDVKD. The CDR3 spans 11 residues. CDR3 bases: TGTGCCACCTCAGTTCCCGGGGAGCTGTTTTTT. Translation: CATSVPGELFF.

This clonotype appeared many times. The chain recombines TRBV18 with TRBJ1-5; 8 positions agree with TRBD1. The CDR3 loop spans 12 amino acids. J lost 9 bases, V lost 6 bases, and 4 bases had no gene match. CDR1 is KGHSH and CDR2 is LQKENI in the germline V gene. The CDR3 spells CASSPDRAPQHF. CDR3 DNA sequence: TGTGCCAGCTCTCCGGACAGGGCGCCCCAGCATTTT. Combining the CDR3 with reference TRBV18 and TRBJ1-5 gives the whole variable domain NAGVMQNPRHLVRRRGQEARLRCSPMKGHSHVYWYRQLPEEGLKFMVYLQKENIIDESGMPKERFSAEFPKEGPSILRIQQVVRGDSAAYFCASSPDRAPQHFGDGTRLSIL.

This clonotype showed up just a few times. The chain couples TRBV2 to TRBJ1-5, with D possibly TRBD1 on 6 matching bases. This CDR3 contains 14 residues. CDR1 is SNHLY, CDR2 FYNNEI, per germline. V was pared by 4 bases and J by 6 bases, with 13 bases between. Here the CDR3 DNA reads TGTGCCAGCAGTGGGACAGCCGCTGGTCAGCCCCAGCATTTT. This translates into CASSGTAAGQPQHF.

This clonotype was recorded many times. The chain is built from TRBV7-9 and TRBJ2-7; D may be TRBD1 (5 bases). Germline lookup yields CDR1 SEHNR and CDR2 FQNEAQ (reference sequence). Trimming removed 8 bases from V and 4 bases from J, with 15 bases in between. CDR3 length: 13 residues. The CDR3 here is CASGPSQGYEQYF. In nucleotides, the CDR3 is TGTGCCAGCGGACCATCTCAGGGTTACGAGCAGTACTTC.

This clonotype has at least ten counts. V gene TRBV4-3 combines with J gene TRBJ1-2; D is unclear. The germline V and J ends were trimmed by 4 bases and 5 bases, with 17 bases remaining between them. Germline V gene data show CDR1 as LGHNA and CDR2 as YSLEER. The CDR3 contains 15 residues. CDR3: CASSPEFIKAYGYTF. The CDR3 coding sequence is TGCGCCAGCAGCCCGGAGTTCATAAAGGCTTATGGCTACACCTTC.

This clonotype has at least ten counts. This sequence joins TRBV7-3 and TRBJ2-1; 10 nucleotides match TRBD1. This CDR3 is built from 15 residues. The junction had 7 bases not matched to a gene; V was cut back by 2 bases and J by 9 bases. The germline gives CDR1 SGHTA, CDR2 FQGTGA. CDR3 in amino acids: CASSLLRDRGSEQFF. Here the CDR3 DNA reads TGTGCCAGCAGCTTACTCCGGGACAGGGGATCTGAGCAGTTCTTC.

This clonotype was seen at least ten times. The chain is built from TRBV15 and TRBJ1-5; weak D call: TRBD1 (5 bases). CDR3 length: 17 amino acids. V dropped 1 base and J dropped 0 bases, with 13 bases sitting between them. Germline CDR1 LNHNV, CDR2 YYDKDF (reference sequence). CDR3 loop: CATSRGGGLASNQPQHF. The CDR3, as DNA: TGTGCCACCAGCAGAGGGGGGGGATTGGCTAGCAATCAGCCCCAGCATTTT.

This clonotype was counted at least ten times. The chain uses TRBV7-9 and TRBJ2-1, with a tentative D call TRBD2 (6 bases). Trimming cost V 10 bases and J 1 base, with 8 bases left between them. Germline values: CDR1 SEHNR, CDR2 FQNEAQ (reference sequence). This CDR3 contains 12 residues. The CDR3 reads CATGGSYNEQFF. CDR3 bases: TGTGCCACAGGAGGGTCCTACAATGAGCAGTTCTTC.

This clonotype was detected a few times. The V call is TRBV12-3 or TRBV12-4, the J call TRBJ1-2; TRBD1 agrees at 7 bases. V lost 7 bases, J lost 4 bases, and 3 bases stayed unmatched. This CDR3 has 12 amino acids. CDR3 sequence reads: CASTGQAYGYTF. DNA for the CDR3: TGTGCCAGCACCGGACAGGCCTATGGCTACACCTTC.